This T cell receptor (beta chain) originates from a study of graft-versus-host responses after intestinal transplantation. General study points: Recipient marrow harbored GvH clones, some of which surfaced first in ileum or blood.

About this clone itself: Its antigen is unknown.

Germline CDR1 reads SGHAT; CDR2 reads FQNNGV. The CDR3 is 16 residues long. Trimming removed 5 bases at V and 5 bases at J, with 21 bases between. The protocol was immunoSEQ multiplex PCR, while the TCRdb copy is restricted to in-frame clones and leaves out a portion. The table lists about 120,000 clones, over 80% of them singletons. This specimen was unstimulated CD4+ T cells sorted from spleen or lymph node cells, taken before intestinal transplant. The V call is TRBV11-2, the J call TRBJ2-5; D perhaps matches TRBD2 (6 bases). The TCR was taken from a human donor who received an intestinal transplant. In nucleotides, the CDR3 is TGTGCCAGCAGCGACGGACGGAGGGCCGTTTTTGAGACCCAGTACTTC. Translation: CASSDGRRAVFETQYF.